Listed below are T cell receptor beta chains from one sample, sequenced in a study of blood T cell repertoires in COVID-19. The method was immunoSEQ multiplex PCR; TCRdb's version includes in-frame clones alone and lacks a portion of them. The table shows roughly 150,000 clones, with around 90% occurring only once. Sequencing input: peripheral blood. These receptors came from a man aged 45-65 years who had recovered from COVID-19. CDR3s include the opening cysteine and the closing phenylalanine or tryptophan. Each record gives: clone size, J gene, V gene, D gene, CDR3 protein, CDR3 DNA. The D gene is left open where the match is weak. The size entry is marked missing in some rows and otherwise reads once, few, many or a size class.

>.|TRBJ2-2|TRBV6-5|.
CASSYPPGPNTGELFF
TGTGCCAGCAGTTACCCTCCAGGGCCGAACACCGGGGAGCTGTTTTTT
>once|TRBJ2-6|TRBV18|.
CASSPVGSWANVLTF
TGTGCCAGCTCACCAGTGGGCAGCTGGGCCAACGTCCTGACTTTC
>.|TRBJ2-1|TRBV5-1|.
CASSLASTSYNEQFF
TGCGCCAGCAGCTTGGCGTCCACATCCTACAATGAGCAGTTCTTC
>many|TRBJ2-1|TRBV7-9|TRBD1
CASSFIPTGSNEQFF
TGTGCCAGCAGCTTTATTCCGACAGGGAGCAATGAGCAGTTCTTC
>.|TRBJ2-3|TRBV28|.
CASGGRATDTQYF
TGTGCCAGCGGCGGGCGTGCAACAGATACGCAGTATTTT
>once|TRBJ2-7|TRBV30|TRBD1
CAWSVSQGESRF
TGTGCCTGGAGTGTGTCCCAGGGGGAGAGCCGCTTC
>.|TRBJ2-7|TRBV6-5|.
CATRDRRQYTYEQYF
TGTGCCACTAGAGATCGGAGACAGTACACCTACGAGCAGTACTTC
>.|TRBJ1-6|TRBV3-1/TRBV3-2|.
CASSLKDGVSPLHF
TGTGCCAGCAGCCTTAAAGACGGGGTGTCACCCCTCCACTTT
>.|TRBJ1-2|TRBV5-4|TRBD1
CASSEGAGGYTF
TGTGCCAGCAGCGAGGGGGCTGGCGGCTACACCTTC
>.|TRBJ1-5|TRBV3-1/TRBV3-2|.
CASSSTTDQPQHF
TGTGCCAGCAGTTCCACGACAGATCAGCCCCAGCATTTT
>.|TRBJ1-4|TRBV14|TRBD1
CASSPGQVNEKLFF
TGTGCCAGCAGCCCGGGACAGGTTAATGAAAAACTGTTTTTT
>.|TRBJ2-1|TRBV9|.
CASSVGPGLNNEQFF
TGTGCCAGCAGCGTAGGGCCGGGTTTAAACAATGAGCAGTTCTTC
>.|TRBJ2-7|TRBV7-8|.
CASSLSGQLQYF
TGTGCCAGCAGTCTAAGTGGACAATTGCAGTACTTC
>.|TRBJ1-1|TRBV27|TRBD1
CASSLGTVNTEAFF
TGTGCCAGCAGTTTAGGGACAGTCAACACTGAAGCTTTCTTT
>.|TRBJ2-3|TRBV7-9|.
CASSRALGTDTQYF
TGTGCCAGCAGTAGAGCTCTCGGCACAGATACGCAGTATTTT
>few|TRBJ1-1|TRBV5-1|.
CASSPDRPSGTEAFF
TGCGCCAGCAGCCCAGACCGACCCAGCGGGACTGAAGCTTTCTTT
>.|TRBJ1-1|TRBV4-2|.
CASSQEIGGAAEAFF
TGTGCCAGCAGCCAAGAAATTGGGGGGGCCGCTGAAGCTTTCTTT
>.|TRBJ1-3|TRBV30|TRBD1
CAWSEDRGGNTIYF
TGTGCCTGGAGCGAGGACAGGGGTGGAAACACCATATATTTT
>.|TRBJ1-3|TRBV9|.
CASGRTAQTVDTIYF
TGTGCCAGCGGACGGACAGCCCAGACCGTCGACACCATATATTTT
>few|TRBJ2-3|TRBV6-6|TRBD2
CASSAGGAGTDTQYF
TGTGCCAGCAGTGCGGGGGGGGCAGGGACAGATACGCAGTATTTT
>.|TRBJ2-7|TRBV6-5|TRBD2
CASSYSAGGSYEQYF
TGTGCCAGCAGTTACTCGGCGGGGGGCTCCTACGAGCAGTACTTC
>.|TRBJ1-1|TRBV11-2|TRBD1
CASGTGAMGEAFF
TGTGCCAGCGGGACAGGGGCGATGGGGGAAGCTTTCTTT
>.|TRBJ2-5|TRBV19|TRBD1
CASRKTGEEIQYF
TGTGCCAGTAGGAAGACAGGGGAAGAGATCCAGTACTTC
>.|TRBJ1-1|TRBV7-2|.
CASSFPGENTEAFF
TGTGCCAGCAGCTTCCCCGGGGAGAACACTGAAGCTTTCTTT
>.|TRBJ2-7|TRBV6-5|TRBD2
CASRAGTSGPYEQYF
TGTGCCAGCAGGGCCGGGACTAGCGGGCCCTACGAGCAGTACTTC
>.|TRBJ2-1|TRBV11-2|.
CASSTQGSYNEQFF
TGTGCCAGCAGCACGCAGGGATCCTACAATGAGCAGTTCTTC
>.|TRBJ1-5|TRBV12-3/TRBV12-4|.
CASRISNQPQHF
TGTGCCAGCAGAATAAGCAATCAGCCCCAGCATTTT
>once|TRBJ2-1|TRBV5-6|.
CASSYLGVEQFF
TGTGCCAGCAGCTACCTCGGGGTTGAGCAGTTCTTC
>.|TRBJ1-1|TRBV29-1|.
CSVGRGTEAFF
TGCAGCGTTGGAAGGGGCACTGAAGCTTTCTTT
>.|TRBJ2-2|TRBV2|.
CASSPDLTGELFF
TGTGCCAGCAGTCCGGACTTAACCGGGGAGCTGTTTTTT
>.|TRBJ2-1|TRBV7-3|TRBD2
CASSRYGTSGEGEQFF
TGTGCCAGCAGCCGTTACGGGACTAGCGGGGAGGGGGAGCAGTTCTTC
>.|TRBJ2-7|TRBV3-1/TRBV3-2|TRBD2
CASTLGAGGPYEQYF
TGTGCCAGCACCTTGGGGGCGGGAGGGCCCTACGAGCAGTACTTC
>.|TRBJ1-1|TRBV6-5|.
CASTNRVNTEAFF
TGTGCCAGCACCAACAGGGTGAACACTGAAGCTTTCTTT
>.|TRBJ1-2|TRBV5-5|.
CASSSGDYGYTF
TGTGCCAGCAGCTCTGGAGATTATGGCTACACCTTC
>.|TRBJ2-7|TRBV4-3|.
CASSRGHGESYEQYF
TGCGCCAGCAGCCGAGGACACGGAGAGTCCTACGAGCAGTACTTC
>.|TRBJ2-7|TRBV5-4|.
CASSFTYEQYF
TGTGCCAGCAGCTTTACCTACGAGCAGTACTTC
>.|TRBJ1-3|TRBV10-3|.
CAISELSSRQTGNTIYF
TGTGCCATCAGTGAGCTATCGTCCAGGCAGACTGGAAACACCATATATTTT
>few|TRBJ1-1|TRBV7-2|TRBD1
CASRRDRGGTEAFF
TGTGCCAGCAGAAGGGACAGGGGCGGCACTGAAGCTTTCTTT
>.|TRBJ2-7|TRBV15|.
CATSRGRGIVPQYF
TGTGCCACCAGCAGAGGGAGGGGAATAGTCCCGCAGTACTTC
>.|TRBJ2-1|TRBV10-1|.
CASSESKGRNEQFF
TGCGCCAGCAGTGAGTCGAAGGGGAGGAATGAGCAGTTCTTC
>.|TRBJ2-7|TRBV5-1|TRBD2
CASSSSSGRGAYEQYF
TGCGCCAGCAGCTCTTCTAGCGGGAGGGGCGCCTACGAGCAGTACTTC
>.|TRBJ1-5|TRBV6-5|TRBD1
CASSYGDRVNQPQHF
TGTGCCAGCAGTTACGGGGACAGGGTAAATCAGCCCCAGCATTTT
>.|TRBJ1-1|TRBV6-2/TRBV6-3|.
CASSSSYHMNTEAFF
TGTGCCAGCAGTTCCTCCTACCATATGAACACTGAAGCTTTCTTT
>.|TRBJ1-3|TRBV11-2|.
CASSYGQRVSGNTIYF
TGTGCCAGCAGCTACGGACAGCGCGTCTCTGGAAACACCATATATTTT
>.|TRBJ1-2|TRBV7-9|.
CASSHVAAYGYTF
TGTGCCAGCAGCCACGTGGCGGCCTATGGCTACACCTTC
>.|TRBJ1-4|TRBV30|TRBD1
CAWSRQGWSEKLFF
TGTGCCTGGAGTAGACAGGGATGGAGCGAAAAACTGTTTTTT
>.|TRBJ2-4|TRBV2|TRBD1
CASSDKGQQLAKNIQYF
TGTGCCAGCAGTGACAAGGGACAGCAGCTAGCCAAAAACATTCAGTACTTC
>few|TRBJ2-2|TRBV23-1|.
CASSQSPGNTGELFF
TGCGCCAGCAGTCAATCACCAGGAAACACCGGGGAGCTGTTTTTT
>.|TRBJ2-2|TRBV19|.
CASSRARGAATGELFF
TGTGCCAGTAGCCGAGCCCGAGGAGCGGCCACCGGGGAGCTGTTTTTT
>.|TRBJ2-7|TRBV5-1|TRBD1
CASSLDGQGEQYF
TGCGCCAGCAGCTTGGACGGACAGGGGGAGCAGTACTTC
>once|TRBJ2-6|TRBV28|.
CASSFRVTGANVLTF
TGTGCCAGCAGTTTCCGGGTTACTGGGGCCAACGTCCTGACTTTC
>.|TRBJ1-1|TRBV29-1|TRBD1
CSVDREGMNTEAFF
TGCAGCGTGGACAGGGAGGGTATGAACACTGAAGCTTTCTTT
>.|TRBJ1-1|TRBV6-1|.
CASSDRAGTEAFF
TGTGCCAGCAGTGACAGGGCTGGGACTGAAGCTTTCTTT
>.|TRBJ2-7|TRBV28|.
CASSWGHGYEQYF
TGTGCCAGCAGTTGGGGCCATGGCTACGAGCAGTACTTC